Sequencing of this TCR beta chain was carried out in a study of blood T cell repertoires in COVID-19. Clones were sequenced by immunoSEQ multiplex PCR, and TCRdb holds only the in-frame ones, with some missing. Counted here are 220,000 or so clones, almost 85% occurring once; the ten biggest clones make up about 1.9%. J gave up 3 bases and V 4 bases, and 6 bases lay outside the gene matches. CDR3 length equals 19 residues. CDR1 MNHEY and CDR2 SMNVEV come from the germline V gene (reference sequence). Sequenced sample: peripheral blood. The chain is built from TRBV27 and TRBJ2-6; 16 positions agree with TRBD2. The TCR sequence derives from a woman over 75 with acute or convalescent COVID-19. The CDR3 bases are TGTGCCAGCAGTTCAAGGGGACTAGCGGGAGGGCGTGGGGCCAACGTCCTGACTTTC. This translates into CASSSRGLAGGRGANVLTF.